The clone carrying this TCR beta chain was counted a single time. The sample comes from a study of blood T cell repertoires in COVID-19. On the study more broadly: Acute-phase and convalescent COVID-19 samples originated in the United States, Italy and Spain. T cells, B-cell-depleted T cells, or PBMCs provided the cDNA or gDNA that served as material.

Per the study methods: How many nucleated cells were present was estimated from reference gene primer amplification. The table came from immunoSEQ multiplex PCR; TCRdb's copy has only in-frame clones and leaves some out. From that table come the V and J calls and clone size; the DNA was used to work out D and trimming. The sample contains 150,000 to 200,000 clones, around 86% of which appear only once. The V segment lost 6 bases and the J segment 7 bases; nucleotides outside the gene matches: 19. The CDR3 is 19 residues long. CDR1 is MGHRA, CDR2 YSYEKL, per germline. Sequencing used peripheral blood. This TCR came from a man between 70 and 80 years old with acute or convalescent COVID-19. V and J are TRBV4-1 and TRBJ2-1; 12 nucleotides align to TRBD1. CDR3 DNA sequence: TGCGCCAGCAGGCTTAAACCGGGACAGGGGGCGCTTGACCCAAATGAGCAGTTCTTC. It encodes CASRLKPGQGALDPNEQFF.